What follows are 10 T cell receptor beta chains derived from one specimen sequenced in a study of T cell repertoires in cytomegalovirus infection. TCRdb re-called the reads with MiXCR, one entry per CDR3 protein. The table records over 250,000 distinct CDR3 sequences, about 23% of them present only once. Input material: PBMCs. The receptors derive from a human donor in good health (CMV status not recorded). Some clones in this sample may be carry-over from other donors' samples.

The V call is TRBV6-1, the J call TRBJ2-1; D gene uncertain. The CDR3 is made up of 14 amino acids. Germline-derived CDR1 and CDR2 are MNHNS and SASEGT. Between the trimmed V and J ends, which lost 0 bases and 6 bases, there was a span of 9 bases. CDR3 DNA sequence: TGTGCCAGCAGTGAAGCGTGGGCTTCCAATGAGCAGTTCTTC. Encoded protein: CASSEAWASNEQFF.

This clonotype was recorded a few times. The rearrangement joins TRBV7-2 to TRBJ2-1; possible D gene TRBD2, 5 bases. Between the trimmed V and J ends, which lost 2 bases and 6 bases, there was a span of 11 bases. The CDR3 spans 14 residues. Germline CDR1 SGHTA, CDR2 FQGNSA. CDR3 nucleotide sequence: TGTGCCAGCAGCTTATCCGGGAACCGCAATGAGCAGTTCTTC. Its translation: CASSLSGNRNEQFF.

The chain carries TRBV7-2 and TRBJ2-1, with 9 bases that match TRBD2. The CDR3 has 15 amino acids. Germline values: CDR1 SGHTA, CDR2 FQGNSA. Trimming cost V 5 bases and J 5 bases; bases outside gene matches: 7. Written as DNA, the CDR3 is TGTGCCAGCAGCCGCCGAATAGCGGGAGACAATGAGCAGTTCTTC. Its protein is CASSRRIAGDNEQFF.

This clonotype was seen ten or more times. V usage is TRBV7-2 and J usage is TRBJ2-7; 7 positions match TRBD2. Germline values: CDR1 SGHTA, CDR2 FQGNSA. This CDR3 region has 15 residues. V shed 5 bases, J shed 0 bases, and the junction held 7 bases outside the gene matches. This CDR3 reads CASSPAGLHSYEQYF. The CDR3, as DNA: TGTGCCAGCAGCCCAGCGGGGTTACACTCCTACGAGCAGTACTTC.

This clonotype was counted many times. The rearrangement links TRBV7-2 to TRBJ2-1, with D perhaps TRBD1 (5 bases). The CDR3 covers 13 residues. Per the germline V gene, CDR1 is SGHTA and CDR2 is FQGNSA. Between the trimmed V and J ends, which lost 5 bases and 5 bases, there was a span of 10 bases. CDR3 bases: TGTGCCAGCAGCAAAGGGGCTAACAATGAGCAGTTCTTC. Protein product: CASSKGANNEQFF.

The chain joins TRBV7-4 to TRBJ2-1; tentatively, D is TRBD2 (6 bases). Germline lookup yields CDR1 SGHVT and CDR2 SQSDAQ. V lost 5 bases to trimming and J lost 8 bases, with 19 bases between them. This CDR3 spans 15 amino acids. The CDR3 bases are TGTGCCAGCAGCACGACCGGGGACTTAGACGATGAGCAGTTCTTC. Protein product: CASSTTGDLDDEQFF.

In this sample, this clonotype turned up many times. The chain links TRBV10-3 to TRBJ2-7; D ambiguous. Germline values: CDR1 ENHRY, CDR2 SYGVKD. The CDR3 covers 14 residues. V gave up 4 bases and J gave up 5 bases, with 15 bases separating them. This chain's CDR3 is CAISGPGLKNEQYF. In DNA form, the CDR3 reads TGTGCCATCAGTGGCCCGGGCCTCAAGAACGAGCAGTACTTC.

This chain links TRBV19 with TRBJ2-7; 8 bases line up with TRBD1. CDR1 is LNHDA, CDR2 SQIVND, per germline (reference sequence). The CDR3 length is 15 residues. The ends lost 2 bases at V and 3 bases at J; junction bases unmatched: 6. CDR3 in amino acids: CASSILGDRSYEQYF. The CDR3 DNA is TGTGCCAGTAGTATATTGGGGGACAGGAGCTACGAGCAGTACTTC.

This clonotype was seen ten or more times. The rearrangement uses TRBV7-6 and TRBJ2-1, with TRBD2 matching over 9 bases. The CDR3 spans 17 residues. From germline, CDR1 is SGHVS and CDR2 FNYEAQ. V was clipped by 5 bases and J by 4 bases; unmatched bases: 12. CDR3 bases: TGTGCCAGCAGCCGGGCCTATCTAGCGGGACCATACAATGAGCAGTTCTTC. This gives the protein CASSRAYLAGPYNEQFF.

This clonotype was found many times. The rearrangement uses TRBV7-6 and TRBJ2-5; D might be TRBD1 (6 bases). Between the trimmed V and J ends, which lost 2 bases and 4 bases, there was a span of 14 bases. The CDR3 loop spans 15 amino acids. The V gene's germline CDR1 is SGHVS and CDR2 FNYEAQ. For the CDR3, the DNA is TGTGCCAGCAGCTTATTCCTGGGGGCACGAGAGACCCAGTACTTC. Translation gives CASSLFLGARETQYF.